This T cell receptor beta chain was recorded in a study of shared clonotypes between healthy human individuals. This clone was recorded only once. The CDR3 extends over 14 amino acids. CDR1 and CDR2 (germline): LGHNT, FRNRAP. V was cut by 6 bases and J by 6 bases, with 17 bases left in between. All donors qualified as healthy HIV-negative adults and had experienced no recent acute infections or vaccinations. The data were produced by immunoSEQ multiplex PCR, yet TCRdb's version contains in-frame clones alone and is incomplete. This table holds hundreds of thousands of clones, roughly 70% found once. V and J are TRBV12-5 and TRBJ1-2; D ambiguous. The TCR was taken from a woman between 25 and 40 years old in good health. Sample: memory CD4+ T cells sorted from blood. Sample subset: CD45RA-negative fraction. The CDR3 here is CASGDGGRKNGYTF. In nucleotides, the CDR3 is TGTGCTAGTGGGGACGGCGGCAGGAAGAATGGCTACACCTTC. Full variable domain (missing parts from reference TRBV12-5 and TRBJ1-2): DARVTQTPRHKVTEMGQEVTMRCQPILGHNTVFWYRQTMMQGLELLAYFRNRAPLDDSGMPKDRFSAEMPDATLATLKIQPSEPRDSAVYFCASGDGGRKNGYTFGSGTRLTVV.